This is a list of T cell receptor beta chains from one sample in a study of cytomegalovirus exposure and HLA in healthy donors. The data were produced by immunoSEQ multiplex PCR, yet TCRdb's version contains in-frame clones alone and is incomplete. The sample has 150,000 to 200,000 clones; about four fifths are singletons. Sequenced input: PBMCs. Every receptor here comes from a man younger than 30 in good health and CMV-seronegative. CDR3s include the opening cysteine and the closing phenylalanine or tryptophan. Some rows mark clone size as missing; the rest say once, few, many or name a class of expanded clone.

j_gene: TRBJ2-3
v_gene: TRBV5-1
abundance: -
CDR3aa: CASSFRPGLAGTDTQYF

j_gene: TRBJ2-3
v_gene: TRBV6-5
abundance: -
CDR3aa: CASSYQGSTDTQYF

j_gene: TRBJ2-4
v_gene: TRBV6-1
abundance: -
CDR3aa: CASSRRGDIQYF

j_gene: TRBJ2-3
v_gene: TRBV13
abundance: -
CDR3aa: CASSLVFLGVRGTGASTSTDTQYF

j_gene: TRBJ2-3
v_gene: TRBV11-2
abundance: -
CDR3aa: CASTSTDTQYF

j_gene: TRBJ2-1
v_gene: TRBV7-9
abundance: -
CDR3aa: CASSGPPGLAGGGYNEQFF

j_gene: TRBJ1-4
v_gene: TRBV7-9
abundance: -
CDR3aa: CSSSSIDGKLFF

j_gene: TRBJ2-7
v_gene: TRBV7-9
abundance: -
CDR3aa: CASREGGGSKIYEQYF

j_gene: TRBJ1-4
v_gene: TRBV4-3
abundance: -
CDR3aa: CASSPTGVNEKLFF

j_gene: TRBJ2-1
v_gene: TRBV7-3
abundance: few
CDR3aa: CASSFPGNEQFF

j_gene: TRBJ1-2
v_gene: TRBV30
abundance: -
CDR3aa: CAWTLPSRGQVENSYGYTF

j_gene: TRBJ2-1
v_gene: TRBV5-1
abundance: -
CDR3aa: CASSRTSGRGDEQFF

j_gene: TRBJ2-1
v_gene: TRBV7-2
abundance: -
CDR3aa: CASSYPGLAGQAGQFF

j_gene: TRBJ2-7
v_gene: TRBV5-1
abundance: -
CDR3aa: CASRTSGAAQQYF

j_gene: TRBJ2-7
v_gene: TRBV20-1
abundance: -
CDR3aa: CSAPSGYEQYF

j_gene: TRBJ2-1
v_gene: TRBV11-2
abundance: -
CDR3aa: CASSYYPGSSVNNEQFF

j_gene: TRBJ2-5
v_gene: TRBV15
abundance: -
CDR3aa: CATSRGGVGSQETQYF

j_gene: TRBJ1-2
v_gene: TRBV9
abundance: -
CDR3aa: CASSVGRDRVDNYGYTF

j_gene: TRBJ2-5
v_gene: TRBV29-1
abundance: -
CDR3aa: CSVEEDATGGETQYF

j_gene: TRBJ2-2
v_gene: TRBV27
abundance: -
CDR3aa: CASRGPGGVHTGELFF

j_gene: TRBJ2-3
v_gene: TRBV2
abundance: -
CDR3aa: CASTRDRRSTSTDTQYF

j_gene: TRBJ2-2
v_gene: TRBV9
abundance: -
CDR3aa: CASSGRTGRPNTGELFF

j_gene: TRBJ2-7
v_gene: TRBV15
abundance: -
CDR3aa: CATSSPRGETGYEQYF

j_gene: TRBJ1-5
v_gene: TRBV9
abundance: -
CDR3aa: CASSLRTGRTNQPQHF

j_gene: TRBJ2-7
v_gene: TRBV7-9
abundance: -
CDR3aa: CASSKGTAYEQYF

j_gene: TRBJ2-1
v_gene: TRBV7-2
abundance: -
CDR3aa: CASSSTSGGHNEQFF

j_gene: TRBJ1-3
v_gene: TRBV4-3
abundance: -
CDR3aa: CASSQVRQGLSGNTIYF

j_gene: TRBJ2-1
v_gene: TRBV10-3
abundance: -
CDR3aa: CAISVGDFNEQFF

j_gene: -
v_gene: TRBV5-1
abundance: -
CDR3aa: CASRLDWADEQYF

j_gene: TRBJ2-7
v_gene: TRBV4-3
abundance: -
CDR3aa: CASSQDRSDRKKQYF

j_gene: TRBJ1-5
v_gene: TRBV19
abundance: -
CDR3aa: CASTASRGHKSNQPRHF

j_gene: TRBJ2-7
v_gene: TRBV7-9
abundance: once
CDR3aa: CASSLVRDRLPYEQYF

j_gene: TRBJ1-3
v_gene: TRBV11-3
abundance: -
CDR3aa: CASSLSEPGNTIYF

j_gene: TRBJ1-1
v_gene: TRBV2
abundance: -
CDR3aa: CASSFPTTGEGTEAFF

j_gene: TRBJ2-1
v_gene: TRBV7-8
abundance: -
CDR3aa: CASSLAGRTTYNEQFF

j_gene: TRBJ1-6
v_gene: TRBV7-9
abundance: -
CDR3aa: CASSYGTGGSPLHF

j_gene: TRBJ2-5
v_gene: TRBV21-1
abundance: -
CDR3aa: CASSKCSPRLVSSRETQYF

j_gene: TRBJ2-7
v_gene: TRBV28
abundance: -
CDR3aa: CASSLTSGRARSSYEQYF

j_gene: TRBJ1-5
v_gene: TRBV12-5
abundance: few
CDR3aa: CASGSTGGINQPQHF

j_gene: TRBJ2-7
v_gene: TRBV5-1
abundance: -
CDR3aa: CASSWDTTYEQYF

j_gene: TRBJ2-1
v_gene: TRBV25-1
abundance: -
CDR3aa: CASSGGSGTSSYNEQFF

j_gene: TRBJ2-5
v_gene: TRBV7-8
abundance: -
CDR3aa: CASSDQTSGVQETQYF

j_gene: TRBJ1-4
v_gene: TRBV6-1
abundance: -
CDR3aa: CASTMGQGSTEKLFF

j_gene: TRBJ2-1
v_gene: TRBV6-4
abundance: once
CDR3aa: CASSARLSDEQFF

j_gene: TRBJ2-5
v_gene: TRBV15
abundance: -
CDR3aa: CATSRGAGEETQYF

j_gene: TRBJ2-7
v_gene: TRBV18
abundance: -
CDR3aa: CASSPVIRADEQYF

j_gene: TRBJ2-5
v_gene: TRBV7-8
abundance: -
CDR3aa: CASSPPTGGPRETQYF

j_gene: TRBJ2-3
v_gene: TRBV10-3
abundance: -
CDR3aa: CAISESPLAGGSDTQYF

j_gene: TRBJ2-5
v_gene: TRBV9
abundance: -
CDR3aa: CASSVTGGVQETQYF

j_gene: TRBJ2-5
v_gene: TRBV7-9
abundance: -
CDR3aa: CASSLLAGYQETQYF

j_gene: TRBJ2-7
v_gene: TRBV5-1
abundance: -
CDR3aa: CASSGTEDYEQYF

j_gene: TRBJ2-1
v_gene: TRBV9
abundance: -
CDR3aa: CASSLDRGLSYNEQFF

j_gene: TRBJ2-1
v_gene: TRBV25-1
abundance: -
CDR3aa: CASSGGRYNEQFF

j_gene: TRBJ2-5
v_gene: TRBV4-2
abundance: -
CDR3aa: CASSHGLAGAARETQYF

j_gene: TRBJ2-5
v_gene: TRBV5-1
abundance: -
CDR3aa: CASSLDREGETQYF